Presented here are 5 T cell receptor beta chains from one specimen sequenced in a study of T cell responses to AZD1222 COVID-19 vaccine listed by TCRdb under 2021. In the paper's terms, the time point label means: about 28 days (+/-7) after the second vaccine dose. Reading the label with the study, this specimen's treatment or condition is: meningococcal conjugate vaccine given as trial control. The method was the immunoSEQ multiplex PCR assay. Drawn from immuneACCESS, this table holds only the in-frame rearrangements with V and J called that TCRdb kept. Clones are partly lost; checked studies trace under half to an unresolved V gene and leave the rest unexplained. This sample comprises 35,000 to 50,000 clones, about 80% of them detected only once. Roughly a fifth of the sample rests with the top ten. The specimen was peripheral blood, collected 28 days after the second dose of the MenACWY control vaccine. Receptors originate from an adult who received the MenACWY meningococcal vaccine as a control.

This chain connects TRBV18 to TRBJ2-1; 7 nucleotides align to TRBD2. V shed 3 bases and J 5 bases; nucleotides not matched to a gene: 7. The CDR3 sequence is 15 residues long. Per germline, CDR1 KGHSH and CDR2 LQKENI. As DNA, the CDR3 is TGTGCCAGCTCACCCGGGGGGAGGGTCGACAATGAGCAGTTCTTC. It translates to CASSPGGRVDNEQFF.

The CDR3 is CASLNPGTGDGYTF. The CDR3 DNA sequence: TGTGCCAGCCTAAACCCCGGGACAGGGGATGGCTACACCTTC. J is TRBJ1-2 and V is TRBV6-6, with 10 bases aligning to TRBD1. The junction had 9 bases not matched to a gene; V was cut back by 8 bases and J by 6 bases. From germline, CDR1 is MNHNY and CDR2 SVGAGI (reference sequence). The CDR3 length is 14 residues.

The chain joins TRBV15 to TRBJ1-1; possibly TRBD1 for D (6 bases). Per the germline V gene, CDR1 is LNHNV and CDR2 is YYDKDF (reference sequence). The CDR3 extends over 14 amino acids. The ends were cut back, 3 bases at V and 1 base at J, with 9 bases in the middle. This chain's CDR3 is CATSRGGQNTEAFF. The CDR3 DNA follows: TGTGCCACCAGCAGGGGGGGACAGAACACTGAAGCTTTCTTT. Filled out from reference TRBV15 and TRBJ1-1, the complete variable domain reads DAMVIQNPRYQVTQFGKPVTLSCSQTLNHNVMYWYQQKSSQAPKLLFHYYDKDFNNEADTPDNFQSRRPNTSFCFLDIRSPGLGDTAMYLCATSRGGQNTEAFFGQGTRLTVV.

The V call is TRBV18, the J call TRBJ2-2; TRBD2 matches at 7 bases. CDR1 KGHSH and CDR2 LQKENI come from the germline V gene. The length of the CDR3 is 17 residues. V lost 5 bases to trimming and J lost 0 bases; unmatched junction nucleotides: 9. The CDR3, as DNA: TGTGCCAGCTCATCAAGGGCTAGCGGTACGAACACCGGGGAGCTGTTTTTT. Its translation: CASSSRASGTNTGELFF.

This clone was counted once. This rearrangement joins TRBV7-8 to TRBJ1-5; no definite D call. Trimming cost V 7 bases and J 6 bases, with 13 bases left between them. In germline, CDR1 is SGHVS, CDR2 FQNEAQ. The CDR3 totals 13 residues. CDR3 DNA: TGTGCCAGCACCTCTGGGGTGAGTCAGCCCCAGCATTTT. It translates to CASTSGVSQPQHF. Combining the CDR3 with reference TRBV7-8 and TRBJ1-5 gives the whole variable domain GAGVSQSPRYKVAKRGQDVALRCDPISGHVSLFWYQQALGQGPEFLTYFQNEAQLDKSGLPSDRFFAERPEGSVSTLKIQRTQQEDSAVYLCASTSGVSQPQHFGDGTRLSIL.